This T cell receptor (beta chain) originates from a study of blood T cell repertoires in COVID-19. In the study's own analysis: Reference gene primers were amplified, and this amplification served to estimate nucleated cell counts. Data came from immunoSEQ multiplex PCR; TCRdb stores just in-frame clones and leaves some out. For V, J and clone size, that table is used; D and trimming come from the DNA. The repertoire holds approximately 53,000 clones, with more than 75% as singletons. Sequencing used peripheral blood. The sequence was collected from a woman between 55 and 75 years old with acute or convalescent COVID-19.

CDR3 nucleotide sequence: TGTGCCAGCAGTTTGGGGGGTCCGAGCACTGAAGCTTTCTTT. This encodes CASSLGGPSTEAFF. The chain carries TRBV27 and TRBJ1-1; D possibly corresponds to TRBD1 (5 bases). V lost 3 bases to trimming and J lost 4 bases, with 12 bases between them. This CDR3 comprises 14 residues. Germline V gene data show CDR1 as MNHEY and CDR2 as SMNVEV (reference sequence).